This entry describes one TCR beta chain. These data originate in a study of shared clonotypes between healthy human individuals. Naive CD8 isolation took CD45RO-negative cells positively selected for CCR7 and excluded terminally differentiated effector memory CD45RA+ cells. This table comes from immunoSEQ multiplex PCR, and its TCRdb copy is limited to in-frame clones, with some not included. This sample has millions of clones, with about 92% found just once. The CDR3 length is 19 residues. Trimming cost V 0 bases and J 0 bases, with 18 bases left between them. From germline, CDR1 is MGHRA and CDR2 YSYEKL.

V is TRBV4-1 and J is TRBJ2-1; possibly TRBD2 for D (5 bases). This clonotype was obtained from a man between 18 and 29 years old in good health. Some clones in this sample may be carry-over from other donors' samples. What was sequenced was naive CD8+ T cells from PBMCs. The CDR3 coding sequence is TGCGCCAGCAGCCAAGATGCGGTTTTGTCGGGGAGCTCCTACAATGAGCAGTTCTTC. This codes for CASSQDAVLSGSSYNEQFF.